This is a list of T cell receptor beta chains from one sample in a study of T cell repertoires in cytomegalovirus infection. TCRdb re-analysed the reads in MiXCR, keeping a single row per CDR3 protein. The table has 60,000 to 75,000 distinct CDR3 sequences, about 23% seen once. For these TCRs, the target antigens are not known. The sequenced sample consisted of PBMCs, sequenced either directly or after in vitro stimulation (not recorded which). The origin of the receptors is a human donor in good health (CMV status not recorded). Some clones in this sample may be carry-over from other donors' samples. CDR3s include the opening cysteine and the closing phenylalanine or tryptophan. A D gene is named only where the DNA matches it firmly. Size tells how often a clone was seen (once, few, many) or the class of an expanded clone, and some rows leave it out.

CASRTPDRLLAFF	TGCGCCAGCAGAACCCCGGACAGGCTCTTAGCTTTCTTT	TRBV10-2	TRBJ1-1	.	TRBD1
CASSLVGANTGELFF	TGTGCCAGCAGTTTAGTGGGGGCGAACACCGGGGAGCTGTTTTTT	TRBV12-3/TRBV12-4	TRBJ2-2	once	.
CASSLVLVNSEAFF	TGTGCCAGCAGCTTAGTACTAGTCAACTCTGAAGCTTTCTTT	TRBV11-2	TRBJ1-1	.	.
CAISSQGPNTEAFF	TGTGCCATCTCGTCACAGGGACCGAACACTGAAGCTTTCTTT	TRBV10-3	TRBJ1-1	.	.
CASSTGTGNDYEQFF	TGTGCCAGCAGCACCGGGACGGGTAATGATTATGAGCAGTTCTTC	TRBV12-3/TRBV12-4	TRBJ2-1	few	.
CASSASGTSGEQYF	TGTGCCAGCAGCGCCTCGGGGACTTCTGGCGAGCAGTACTTC	TRBV7-2	TRBJ2-7	many	.
CAISEGGEQFF	TGTGCCATCAGTGAAGGGGGTGAGCAGTTCTTC	TRBV10-3	TRBJ2-1	.	.
CASSPTSPGANVLTF	TGTGCCAGCAGTCCGACTAGTCCTGGGGCCAACGTCCTGACTTTC	TRBV28	TRBJ2-6	.	.
CASSSRTGRDSPLHF	TGTGCCAGCAGCTCTCGGACAGGGAGGGATTCACCCCTCCACTTT	TRBV3-1	TRBJ1-6	.	TRBD1
CASHPEGQPQHF	TGTGCCAGCCATCCTGAGGGACAGCCCCAGCATTTT	TRBV28	TRBJ1-5	few	.
CASSLVTGGPTDTQYF	TGTGCCAGCAGCTTAGTCACAGGGGGGCCCACAGATACGCAGTATTTT	TRBV7-8	TRBJ2-3	many	TRBD1
CASSLTAGGGNEQFF	TGTGCCAGCAGCTTAACAGCGGGAGGGGGTAATGAGCAGTTCTTC	TRBV7-6	TRBJ2-1	many	TRBD2
CASLAGTTDTQYF	TGTGCCAGTTTAGCGGGAACCACAGATACGCAGTATTTT	TRBV7-9	TRBJ2-3	.	TRBD2
CASSLRGGNSGTEAFF	TGTGCCAGCAGCTTAAGGGGTGGTAATTCGGGCACTGAAGCTTTCTTT	TRBV7-2	TRBJ1-1	many	.
CSVGTGAGQPQHF	TGCAGCGTTGGAACAGGGGCGGGACAGCCCCAGCATTTT	TRBV29-1	TRBJ1-5	.	TRBD1
CATQGSDTQYF	TGTGCCACCCAGGGCTCGGATACGCAGTATTTT	TRBV6-1	TRBJ2-3	many	.
CASSWDAQETQYF	TGTGCCAGCAGCTGGGACGCGCAAGAGACCCAGTACTTC	TRBV7-2	TRBJ2-5	many	.
CASSPPQPLNNEQFF	TGTGCCAGCAGCCCCCCCCAGCCCTTAAACAATGAGCAGTTCTTC	TRBV7-8	TRBJ2-1	many	.
CASGPDTEGYGYTF	TGTGCCAGCGGGCCAGATACCGAGGGCTATGGCTACACCTTC	TRBV7-2	TRBJ1-2	few	.
CATSDPSLAGYNEQFF	TGTGCCACCAGTGATCCTTCATTAGCGGGCTACAATGAGCAGTTCTTC	TRBV24-1	TRBJ2-1	many	TRBD2
CASRGTAYGYTF	TGTGCCAGCAGAGGGACAGCCTATGGCTACACCTTC	TRBV2	TRBJ1-2	.	TRBD1
CASKLSGGTDTQYF	TGTGCCAGCAAACTTTCAGGGGGGACAGATACGCAGTATTTT	TRBV12-3/TRBV12-4	TRBJ2-3	.	.
CASSLRTSASYEQYF	TGTGCCAGCAGTTTGCGGACTAGCGCTTCCTACGAGCAGTACTTC	TRBV27	TRBJ2-7	many	TRBD2
CASSYVKAEAFF	TGTGCCAGCAGTTACGTAAAGGCTGAAGCTTTCTTT	TRBV6-6	TRBJ1-1	.	.
CASSYSGTYNTEAFF	TGTGCCAGCAGTTACTCCGGGACATATAACACTGAAGCTTTCTTT	TRBV6-5	TRBJ1-1	many	.